This TCR beta chain was documented in a study of T cells in Graves' hyperthyroidism and ophthalmopathy. Study-level results: Most thyroid-expanded clonotypes above 0.001 were also found in blood.

This clonotype came up many times. What it binds is unknown. Germline V gene sequence: CDR1 MNHNS, CDR2 SASEGT. This CDR3 contains 12 residues. Trimming left V 6 bases short and J 10 bases short, with 15 bases between. Those with hyperthyroidism were 18 to 65 years old, newly diagnosed, and ill for under 2 months. Any patient presenting with uncontrolled infection, other autoimmune disease, pregnancy or lactation was left out. Using RNA transcripts as the source, TCR beta CDR3 regions were amplified. The study used the HTBI primer set for a first-round RT-PCR of the TCR CDR3. Each CDR3 protein is one row after TCRdb ran MiXCR on the multiplex PCR reads. Found here are over 300,000 distinct CDR3 sequences, about 14% of them singletons; the top ten hold 8% to 13%.

The source is a woman aged 55 to 70 with Graves' hyperthyroidism. The sequenced sample was blood. The chain has TRBV6-1 and TRBJ1-1, with a tentative D call TRBD1 (6 bases). The CDR3 spells CASSDTGLRAFF. In DNA form, the CDR3 reads TGTGCCAGCAGCGACACAGGGCTGAGAGCTTTCTTT.